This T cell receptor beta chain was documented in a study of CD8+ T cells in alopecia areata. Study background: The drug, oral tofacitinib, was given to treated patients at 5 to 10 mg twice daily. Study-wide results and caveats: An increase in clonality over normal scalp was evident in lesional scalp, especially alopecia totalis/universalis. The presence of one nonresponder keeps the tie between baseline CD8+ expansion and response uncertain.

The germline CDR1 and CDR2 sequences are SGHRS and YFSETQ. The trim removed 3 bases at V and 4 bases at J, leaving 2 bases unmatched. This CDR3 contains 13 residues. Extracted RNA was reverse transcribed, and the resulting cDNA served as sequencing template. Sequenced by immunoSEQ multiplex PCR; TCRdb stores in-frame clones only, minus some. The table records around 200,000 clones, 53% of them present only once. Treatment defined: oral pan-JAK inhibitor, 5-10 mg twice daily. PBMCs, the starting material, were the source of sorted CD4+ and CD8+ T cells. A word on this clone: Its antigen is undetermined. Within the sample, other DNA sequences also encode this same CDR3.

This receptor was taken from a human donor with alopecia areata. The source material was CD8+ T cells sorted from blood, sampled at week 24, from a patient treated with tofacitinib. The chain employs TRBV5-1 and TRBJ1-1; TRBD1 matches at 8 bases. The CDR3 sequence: CASSSTGGTEAFF. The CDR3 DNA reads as TGCGCCAGCAGCTCCACAGGGGGCACTGAAGCTTTCTTT.